Reported below is one T cell receptor beta chain. Primers used in a second PCR of about 7 to 12 cycles were a sample-barcoded 5' primer and a J-beta primer mix. TCRdb re-called the 5' RACE reads through MiXCR, storing one row per CDR3 protein. The sample lists 950,000 to 1,200,000 distinct CDR3 sequences; roughly two fifths were seen once. The data stem from a study of blood T cells in healthy people across ages. After removal of 5 bases from V and 8 bases from J, the junction contained 13 bases not matched to a gene. Looked up from germline, CDR1 is SGHTA and CDR2 is FQGNSA. The CDR3 length is 16 residues.

Material for sequencing was blood. The chain uses TRBV7-2 and TRBJ1-4; TRBD1 matches at 8 bases. The clonotype originates from a man younger than 30 in good health. The CDR3 spells CASSASAGTGSEKLFF. Written as DNA, the CDR3 is TGTGCCAGCAGCGCTAGTGCCGGGACAGGTAGCGAAAAACTGTTTTTT.